These T cell receptor beta chains were read from a single sample in a study of blood T cell repertoires in COVID-19. Sequencing was performed with immunoSEQ multiplex PCR; in TCRdb, only in-frame clones are kept and a portion is missing. The table lists roughly 140,000 clones, approximately 86% of them singletons. The sequencing sample was made of peripheral blood. These receptors came from a woman aged 60 to 75 with active or convalescent COVID-19. CDR3s include the opening cysteine and the closing phenylalanine or tryptophan. A D gene is named only where the DNA matches it firmly. The size field is filled for only some rows; it gives once, few, many or a size class.

cdr3_aa	cdr3_nt	d_call	v_call	clone_size	j_call
CASSRQGALSNEKLFF	TGTGCCAGTAGTCGACAGGGGGCATTGTCTAATGAAAAACTGTTTTTT	TRBD1	TRBV19	once	TRBJ1-4
CASSYPKRTAIQTGELFF	TGTGCCAGCAGTTACCCTAAAAGGACAGCTATTCAGACCGGGGAGCTGTTTTTT	NA	TRBV6-2/TRBV6-3	NA	TRBJ2-2
CAWRGDRDTGELFF	TGTGCCTGGAGGGGCGACAGGGACACCGGGGAGCTGTTTTTT	TRBD1	TRBV30	few	TRBJ2-2
CASSRDRDSEQYF	TGTGCCAGCAGCCGAGACAGGGACTCTGAGCAGTACTTC	NA	TRBV6-4	NA	TRBJ2-7
CASSVGLAGARAYTGELFF	TGTGCCAGCAGCGTAGGTCTAGCGGGGGCCAGAGCCTACACCGGGGAGCTGTTTTTT	TRBD2	TRBV9	NA	TRBJ2-2
CASSQESGQGVSGYTF	TGCGCCAGCAGCCAAGAGAGCGGACAGGGCGTTAGTGGCTACACCTTC	TRBD1	TRBV4-3	NA	TRBJ1-2
CASRQTGDNEQFF	TGTGCCAGCCGCCAGACAGGGGACAATGAGCAGTTCTTC	TRBD1	TRBV12-3/TRBV12-4	NA	TRBJ2-1
CASSQGTGLGSPLHF	TGCGCCAGCAGCCAAGGAACTGGACTTGGTTCACCCCTCCACTTT	NA	TRBV4-1	NA	TRBJ1-6
CASSLRQGVGQYF	TGTGCCAGCAGCTTAAGACAGGGAGTAGGGCAGTACTTC	TRBD1	TRBV13	NA	TRBJ2-7
CASSLETGPEFF	TGTGCCAGCAGCTTAGAGACAGGTCCTGAATTCTTT	NA	TRBV7-9	NA	TRBJ1-1
CASSQGRGFSYEQYF	TGTGCCAGCAGCCAAGGAAGGGGGTTCTCCTACGAGCAGTACTTC	NA	TRBV3-1/TRBV3-2	NA	TRBJ2-7
CASSLESEQFF	TGTGCCAGCAGCTTAGAGAGTGAGCAGTTCTTC	NA	TRBV7-9	NA	TRBJ2-1
CAISDSTALNYGYTF	TGTGCCATCAGTGATTCGACTGCCCTCAACTATGGCTACACCTTC	NA	TRBV10-3	once	TRBJ1-2
CASSRGRGPMNTEAFF	TGTGCCAGCAGTCGGGGTAGGGGGCCCATGAACACTGAAGCTTTCTTT	TRBD1	TRBV7-2	once	TRBJ1-1
CASSAEATEAFF	TGTGCCAGCAGCGCGGAGGCCACTGAAGCTTTCTTT	NA	TRBV5-4	once	TRBJ1-1
CASSRLSPGNQPQHF	TGTGCCAGCAGCCGGTTAAGCCCGGGAAATCAGCCCCAGCATTTT	NA	TRBV5-8	few	TRBJ1-5
CASSWDSSGNTIYF	TGCGCCAGCAGCTGGGACAGCTCTGGAAACACCATATATTTT	TRBD1	TRBV5-1	NA	TRBJ1-3
CASSILATGYAEAFF	TGTGCCAGTAGTATCCTAGCAACAGGGTACGCTGAAGCTTTCTTT	NA	TRBV19	NA	TRBJ1-1
CASSTKTVIAANTGELFF	TGTGCCAGCAGTACCAAGACAGTTATCGCCGCGAACACCGGGGAGCTGTTTTTT	NA	TRBV6-2/TRBV6-3	NA	TRBJ2-2
CASSPTGYYEQYF	TGTGCCAGCAGCCCGACAGGGTACTACGAGCAGTACTTC	TRBD1	TRBV7-8	NA	TRBJ2-7
CASSQDGGRSNEQYF	TGCGCCAGCAGCCAAGATGGTGGCAGATCAAACGAGCAGTACTTC	NA	TRBV4-3	NA	TRBJ2-7
CAIRHERGGTEAFF	TGTGCCATCCGTCATGAGCGAGGGGGCACTGAAGCTTTCTTT	NA	TRBV10-3	NA	TRBJ1-1
CASSLTRTNEQFF	TGTGCCAGCAGCCTCACCCGGACTAATGAGCAGTTCTTC	NA	TRBV3-1/TRBV3-2	NA	TRBJ2-1
CASSQGDNEQFF	TGTGCCAGCAGCCAGGGGGACAATGAGCAGTTCTTC	TRBD1	TRBV5-4	once	TRBJ2-1
CASRKLLGADYGYTF	TGTGCCAGCAGGAAGCTCTTGGGGGCTGACTATGGCTACACCTTC	NA	TRBV2	few	TRBJ1-2
CATSRNPGDGYTF	TGTGCCACCAGCAGGAATCCCGGTGATGGCTACACCTTC	NA	TRBV15	NA	TRBJ1-2
CASSQDVRRSYTF	TGTGCCAGCAGCCAAGATGTAAGGAGAAGCTACACCTTC	NA	TRBV3-1/TRBV3-2	NA	TRBJ1-2
CASSQNRGGNTEAFF	TGTGCCAGCTCACAAAACAGGGGAGGGAACACTGAAGCTTTCTTT	TRBD1	TRBV18	NA	TRBJ1-1
CASSDRSQVTEAFF	TGTGCCAGTAGCGACAGGTCCCAGGTCACTGAAGCTTTCTTT	NA	TRBV19	NA	TRBJ1-1
CASSLDPGLAGSEQFF	TGCGCCAGCAGCCTTGACCCGGGACTAGCGGGGAGTGAGCAGTTCTTC	TRBD2	TRBV4-3	NA	TRBJ2-1
CASRDRVTEAFF	TGTGCCAGCCGGGACAGGGTTACTGAAGCTTTCTTT	TRBD1	TRBV19	NA	TRBJ1-1
CASSLWLAGGYNEQFF	TGCGCCAGCAGCTTGTGGCTAGCGGGGGGATACAATGAGCAGTTCTTC	TRBD2	TRBV5-1	NA	TRBJ2-1
CASSLVHGGEQFF	TGTGCCAGCAGCTTAGTTCACGGGGGGGAGCAGTTCTTC	TRBD2	TRBV7-6	NA	TRBJ2-1